Sequencing of this T cell receptor (beta chain) was carried out in a study of T cell repertoires in cytomegalovirus infection. Per germline, CDR1 MGHRA and CDR2 YSYEKL. The CDR3 is 15 residues long. V was shortened by 3 bases and J by 3 bases, with 14 bases between the two germline ends. Points on this clonotype: Its specificity is not known.

TCRdb independently ran MiXCR on the reads; one entry per CDR3 protein. Among about 350,000 distinct CDR3 sequences, about 35% were seen once, and the ten largest hold roughly 14%. The sequenced sample was cultured PBMCs, obtained from culture after CMV antigen stimulation. The V call is TRBV4-1, the J call TRBJ1-1, with D tentatively TRBD1 (5 bases). The receptor comes from a human donor in good health (CMV status not recorded). Some clones in this sample may be carry-over from other donors' samples. CDR3 in amino acids: CASSHRTVGDTEAFF. The CDR3 nucleotides read TGCGCCAGCAGCCACCGTACTGTAGGGGACACTGAAGCTTTCTTT.